The rows below give T cell receptor beta chains drawn from one sample of a study of T cells in Graves' hyperthyroidism and ophthalmopathy. TCRdb recomputed calls from the multiplex PCR reads with MiXCR, one row per CDR3 protein. The profile shows about 350,000 distinct CDR3 sequences, more than 11% of them singletons. The specimen sequenced was blood. These receptors all stem from a woman aged 25 to 39 with Graves' hyperthyroidism. CDR3s include the opening cysteine and the closing phenylalanine or tryptophan. The D gene is left open where the match is weak. Expanded clones are given a class, and other clones once, few, many or no size at all.

D gene	clone size	CDR3 length	V gene	J gene	CDR3 protein	CDR3 DNA
TRBD2	many	16	TRBV7-8	TRBJ2-1	CASSHGLAGGYNEQFF	TGTGCCAGCAGCCACGGACTAGCGGGGGGGTACAATGAGCAGTTCTTC
-	-	15	TRBV7-9	TRBJ1-1	CASSLEMALNTEAFF	TGTGCCAGCAGCTTAGAGATGGCCCTGAACACTGAAGCTTTCTTT
-	many	13	TRBV7-9	TRBJ2-1	CASSASGLDEQFF	TGTGCCAGCAGCGCCTCTGGCCTCGATGAGCAGTTCTTC
TRBD1	many	16	TRBV6-1	TRBJ1-1	CASSPGTGFGITEAFF	TGTGCCAGCAGCCCCGGGACAGGGTTTGGAATCACTGAAGCTTTCTTT
-	-	12	TRBV11-2	TRBJ2-7	CASRGRSYEQYF	TGTGCCAGCCGGGGGCGCTCCTACGAGCAGTACTTC
TRBD2	-	16	TRBV3-1	TRBJ2-7	CASSQNLAGGKYEQYF	TGTGCCAGCAGCCAAAACCTAGCGGGAGGGAAATACGAGCAGTACTTC
TRBD1	-	13	TRBV5-6	TRBJ2-7	CASSLVGTGEQYF	TGTGCCAGCAGCTTGGTCGGGACAGGGGAGCAGTACTTC
TRBD1	many	14	TRBV28	TRBJ1-5	CASRLSGGVQPQHF	TGTGCCAGCAGATTATCAGGGGGAGTTCAGCCCCAGCATTTT
-	many	15	TRBV27	TRBJ1-1	CASSLSGRRSTEAFF	TGTGCCAGCAGTTTATCGGGACGACGAAGCACTGAAGCTTTCTTT
-	few	13	TRBV19	TRBJ1-1	CASKMGYATEAFF	TGTGCCAGTAAGATGGGGTATGCCACTGAAGCTTTCTTT
TRBD2	many	15	TRBV6-1	TRBJ2-1	CASSAGTSSYNEQFF	TGTGCCAGCAGTGCCGGGACTAGCTCCTACAATGAGCAGTTCTTC
-	-	13	TRBV28	TRBJ2-7	CASGIGGSYEQYF	TGTGCCAGCGGTATAGGGGGCTCCTACGAGCAGTACTTC
TRBD2	many	15	TRBV24-1	TRBJ2-5	CATSSLGTSVETQYF	TGTGCCACCTCGTCGCTCGGGACTAGCGTAGAGACCCAGTACTTC
TRBD2	few	14	TRBV11-2	TRBJ2-3	CASSSAAGPDTQYF	TGTGCCAGCAGCTCGGCAGCGGGACCAGATACGCAGTATTTT
TRBD1	many	16	TRBV20-1	TRBJ2-1	CSAPPAGGTSYNEQFF	TGCAGTGCTCCACCCGCAGGGGGCACCTCCTACAATGAGCAGTTCTTC
-	few	13	TRBV10-3	TRBJ2-1	CAISSGTYNEQFF	TGTGCCATCAGTTCCGGGACCTACAATGAGCAGTTCTTC
TRBD1	many	15	TRBV7-6	TRBJ1-5	CASSLVEGAGQPQHF	TGTGCCAGCAGCTTAGTGGAGGGGGCGGGTCAGCCCCAGCATTTT
-	many	14	TRBV12-3/TRBV12-4	TRBJ2-6	CASSPNSGANVLTF	TGTGCCAGCAGTCCCAACTCTGGGGCCAACGTCCTGACTTTC
TRBD2	many	17	TRBV12-3/TRBV12-4	TRBJ2-7	CASSPHSSGFFGYEQYF	TGTGCCAGCAGCCCTCATTCTAGCGGATTCTTTGGGTACGAGCAGTACTTC
-	few	15	TRBV7-9	TRBJ1-2	CASSLAPAQGNGYTF	TGTGCCAGCAGCTTAGCCCCCGCCCAGGGCAATGGCTACACCTTC
-	many	18	TRBV9	TRBJ2-5	CASSVGSIGASLQETQYF	TGTGCCAGCAGCGTAGGAAGCATTGGGGCTAGCCTACAAGAGACCCAGTACTTC
-	many	16	TRBV3-1	TRBJ1-6	CASSPRDPGVYSPLHF	TGTGCCAGCAGCCCCCGGGACCCCGGCGTCTATTCACCCCTCCACTTT
TRBD1	-	14	TRBV29-1	TRBJ1-2	CSVEDMTGNYGYTF	TGCAGCGTTGAAGACATGACAGGGAACTATGGCTACACCTTC
TRBD1	many	15	TRBV11-3	TRBJ2-5	CASSLGDRPEETQYF	TGTGCCAGCAGCTTAGGGGACAGGCCAGAAGAGACCCAGTACTTC
TRBD2	-	15	TRBV27	TRBJ2-2	CASKTLAASTGELFF	TGTGCCAGCAAAACCCTAGCGGCGAGCACCGGGGAGCTGTTTTTT
-	few	17	TRBV7-8	TRBJ2-6	CASSLEVVSSGANVLTF	TGTGCCAGCAGCTTAGAAGTGGTGAGCTCTGGGGCCAACGTCCTGACTTTC
-	few	17	TRBV3-1	TRBJ2-2	CASSQAGRVTNTGELFF	TGTGCCAGCAGCCAAGCGGGCAGGGTGACAAACACCGGGGAGCTGTTTTTT